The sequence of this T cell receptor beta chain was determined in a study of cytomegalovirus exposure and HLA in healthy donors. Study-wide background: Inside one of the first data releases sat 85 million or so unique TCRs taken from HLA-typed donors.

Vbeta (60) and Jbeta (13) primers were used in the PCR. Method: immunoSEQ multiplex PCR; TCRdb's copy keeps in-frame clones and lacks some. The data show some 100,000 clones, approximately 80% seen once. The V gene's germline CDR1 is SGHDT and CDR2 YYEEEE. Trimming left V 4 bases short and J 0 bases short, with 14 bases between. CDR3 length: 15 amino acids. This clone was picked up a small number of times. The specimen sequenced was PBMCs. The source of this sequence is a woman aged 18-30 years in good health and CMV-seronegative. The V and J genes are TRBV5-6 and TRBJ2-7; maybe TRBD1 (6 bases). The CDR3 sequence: CASSLLWGRSYEQYF. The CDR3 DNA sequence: TGTGCCAGCAGCCTATTGTGGGGGCGCTCCTACGAGCAGTACTTC. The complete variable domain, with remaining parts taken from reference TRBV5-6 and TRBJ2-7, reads DAGVTQSPTHLIKTRGQQVTLRCSPKSGHDTVSWYQQALGQGPQFIFQYYEEEERQRGNFPDRFSGHQFPNYSSELNVNALLLGDSALYLCASSLLWGRSYEQYFGPGTRLTVT.